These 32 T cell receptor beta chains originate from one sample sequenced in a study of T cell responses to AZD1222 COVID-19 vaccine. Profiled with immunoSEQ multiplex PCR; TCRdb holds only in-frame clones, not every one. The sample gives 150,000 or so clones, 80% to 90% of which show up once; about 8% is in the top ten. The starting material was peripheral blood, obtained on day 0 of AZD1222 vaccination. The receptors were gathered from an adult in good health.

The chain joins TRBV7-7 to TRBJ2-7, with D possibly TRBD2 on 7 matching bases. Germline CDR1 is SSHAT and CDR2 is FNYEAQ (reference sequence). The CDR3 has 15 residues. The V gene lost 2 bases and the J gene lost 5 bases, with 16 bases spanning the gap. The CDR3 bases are TGTGCCAGCAGCTTAACTTGGGGGGGCCAGGACGAGCAGTACTTC. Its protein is CASSLTWGGQDEQYF.

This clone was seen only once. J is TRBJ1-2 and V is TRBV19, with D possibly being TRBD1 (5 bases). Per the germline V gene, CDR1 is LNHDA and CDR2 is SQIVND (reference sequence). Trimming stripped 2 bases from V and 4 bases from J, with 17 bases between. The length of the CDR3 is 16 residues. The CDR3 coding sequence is TGTGCCAGTAGTATACGGTCCGGGGCGGGGCCCTATGGCTACACCTTC. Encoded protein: CASSIRSGAGPYGYTF.

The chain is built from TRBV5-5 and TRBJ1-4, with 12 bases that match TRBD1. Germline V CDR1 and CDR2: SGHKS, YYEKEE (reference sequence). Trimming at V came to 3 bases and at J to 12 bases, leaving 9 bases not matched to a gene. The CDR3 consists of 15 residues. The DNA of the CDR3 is TGTGCCAGCAGCTCGGAGGGGACAGGGGGCGAGGAACTGTTTTTT. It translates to CASSSEGTGGEELFF.

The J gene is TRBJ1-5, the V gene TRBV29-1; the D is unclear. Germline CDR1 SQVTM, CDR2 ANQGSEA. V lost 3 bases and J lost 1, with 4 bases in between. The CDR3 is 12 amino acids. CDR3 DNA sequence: TGCAGCGTTGAGGACAGCAATCAGCCCCAGCATTTT. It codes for CSVEDSNQPQHF.

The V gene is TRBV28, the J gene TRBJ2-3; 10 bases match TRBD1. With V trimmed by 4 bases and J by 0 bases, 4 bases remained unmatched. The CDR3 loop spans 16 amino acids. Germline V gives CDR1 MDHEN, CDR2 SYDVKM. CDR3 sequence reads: CASSSRQGASTDTQYF. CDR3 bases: TGTGCCAGCAGTTCCCGACAGGGGGCTAGCACAGATACGCAGTATTTT.

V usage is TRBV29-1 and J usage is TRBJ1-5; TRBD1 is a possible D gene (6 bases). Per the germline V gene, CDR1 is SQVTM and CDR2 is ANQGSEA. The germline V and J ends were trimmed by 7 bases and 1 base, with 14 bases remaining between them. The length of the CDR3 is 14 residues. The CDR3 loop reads CSGGGGTSNQPQHF. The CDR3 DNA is TGCAGCGGCGGGGGGGGGACAAGCAATCAGCCCCAGCATTTT.

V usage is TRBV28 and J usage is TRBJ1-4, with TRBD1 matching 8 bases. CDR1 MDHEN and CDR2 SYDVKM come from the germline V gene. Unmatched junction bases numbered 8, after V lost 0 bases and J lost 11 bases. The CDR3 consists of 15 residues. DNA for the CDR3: TGTGCCAGCAGTTTATGGGACAGGGCCGAACACAAACTGTTTTTT. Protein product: CASSLWDRAEHKLFF.

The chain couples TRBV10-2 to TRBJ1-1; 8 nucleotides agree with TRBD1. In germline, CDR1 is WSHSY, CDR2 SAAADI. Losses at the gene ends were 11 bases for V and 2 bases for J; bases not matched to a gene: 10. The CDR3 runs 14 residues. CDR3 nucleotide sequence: TGCGCCCCAGGGACAGGTCGGGACAACACTGAAGCTTTCTTT. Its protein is CAPGTGRDNTEAFF.

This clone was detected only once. The CDR3 nucleotides are TGCGCCAGCAGCCAAGATAGGACGGCCTCCCCCTATGGCTACACCTTC. Its translation is CASSQDRTASPYGYTF. V gene TRBV4-1 combines with J gene TRBJ1-2, with D unclear. In germline, CDR1 is MGHRA, CDR2 YSYEKL. The CDR3 runs 16 residues. The V end was cut by 0 bases, the J end by 4 bases, with 15 bases between.

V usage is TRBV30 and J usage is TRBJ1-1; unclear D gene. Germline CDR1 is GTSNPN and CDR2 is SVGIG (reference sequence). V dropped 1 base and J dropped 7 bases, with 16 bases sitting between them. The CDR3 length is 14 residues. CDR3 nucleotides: TGTGCCTGGAGTGCCCTTATTCGGCGGGATGAAGCTTTCTTT. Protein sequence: CAWSALIRRDEAFF.

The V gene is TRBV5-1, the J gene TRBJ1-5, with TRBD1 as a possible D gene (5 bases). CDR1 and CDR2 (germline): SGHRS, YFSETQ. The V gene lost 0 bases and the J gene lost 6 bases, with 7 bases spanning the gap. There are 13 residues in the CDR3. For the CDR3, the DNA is TGCGCCAGCAGCTTGGAGGGGTCTCAGCCCCAGCATTTT. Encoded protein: CASSLEGSQPQHF.

The CDR3 DNA sequence: TGCGCCAGCAGGGGCTCGGGGTTTAGCAATCAGCCCCAGCATTTT. This translates into CASRGSGFSNQPQHF. The V call is TRBV10-2, the J call TRBJ1-5, with D uncertain. Trimming took off 6 bases at V and 0 bases at J, with 12 bases between the two ends. In germline, CDR1 is WSHSY, CDR2 SAAADI. The length of the CDR3 is 15 residues.

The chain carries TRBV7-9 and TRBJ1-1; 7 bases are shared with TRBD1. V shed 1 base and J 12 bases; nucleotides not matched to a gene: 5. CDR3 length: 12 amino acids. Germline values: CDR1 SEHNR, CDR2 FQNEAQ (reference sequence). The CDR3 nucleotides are TGTGCCAGCAGCTTAGGACAGGGAGTGACTTTCTTT. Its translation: CASSLGQGVTFF.

Here the CDR3 reads CASSEGQPNQPQHF. As DNA, the CDR3 is TGTGCCAGCAGTGAGGGACAGCCTAATCAGCCCCAGCATTTT. V is TRBV6-1 and J is TRBJ1-5, with TRBD1 identical over 7 bases. V shed 3 bases, J shed 4 bases, and the junction held 3 bases outside the gene matches. The CDR3 runs 14 residues. The V gene's germline CDR1 is MNHNS and CDR2 SASEGT.

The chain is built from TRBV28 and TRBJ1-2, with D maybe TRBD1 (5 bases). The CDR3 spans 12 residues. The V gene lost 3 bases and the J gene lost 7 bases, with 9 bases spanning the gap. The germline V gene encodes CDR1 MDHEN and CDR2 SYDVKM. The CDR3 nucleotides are TGTGCCAGCAGTTTCCCCGGGGGTGGCTACACCTTC. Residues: CASSFPGGGYTF.

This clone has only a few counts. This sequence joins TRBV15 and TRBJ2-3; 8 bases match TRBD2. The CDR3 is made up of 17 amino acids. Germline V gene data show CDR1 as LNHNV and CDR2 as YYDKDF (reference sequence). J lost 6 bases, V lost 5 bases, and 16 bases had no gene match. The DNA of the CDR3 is TGTGCCACCAGCCCCTCCCATACGGGCGGGAGGTTTGATACGCAGTATTTT. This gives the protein CATSPSHTGGRFDTQYF.

This CDR3 reads CASSQDPLTNTGDPRTQYF. In nucleotides, the CDR3 is TGTGCCAGCAGCCAAGATCCCCTGACTAATACGGGGGACCCCCGTACGCAGTATTTT. The rearrangement joins TRBV4-2 to TRBJ2-3; a possible D gene is TRBD2 (6 bases). The CDR3 covers 19 residues. V was clipped by 0 bases and J by 8 bases, with 27 bases between them. Looked up from germline, CDR1 is LGHNA and CDR2 is YNFKEQ.

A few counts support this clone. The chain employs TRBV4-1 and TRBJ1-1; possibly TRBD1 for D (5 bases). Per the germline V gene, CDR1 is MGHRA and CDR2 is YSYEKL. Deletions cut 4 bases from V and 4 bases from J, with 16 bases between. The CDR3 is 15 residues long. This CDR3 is CASSLSQGGSTEAFF. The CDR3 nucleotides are TGCGCCAGCAGCCTCTCCCAGGGCGGGAGCACTGAAGCTTTCTTT.

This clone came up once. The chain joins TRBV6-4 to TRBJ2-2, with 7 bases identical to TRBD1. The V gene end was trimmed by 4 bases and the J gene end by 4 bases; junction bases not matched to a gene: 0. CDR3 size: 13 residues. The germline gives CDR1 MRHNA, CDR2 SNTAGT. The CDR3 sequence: CASSGTGTGELFF. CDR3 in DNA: TGTGCCAGCAGTGGGACAGGCACCGGGGAGCTGTTTTTT.

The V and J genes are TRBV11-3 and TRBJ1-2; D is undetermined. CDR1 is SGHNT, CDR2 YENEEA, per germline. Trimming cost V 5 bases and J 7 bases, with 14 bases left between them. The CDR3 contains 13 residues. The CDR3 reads CASSPLRGGGYTF. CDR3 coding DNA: TGTGCCAGCAGCCCCCTTCGGGGAGGTGGCTACACCTTC.

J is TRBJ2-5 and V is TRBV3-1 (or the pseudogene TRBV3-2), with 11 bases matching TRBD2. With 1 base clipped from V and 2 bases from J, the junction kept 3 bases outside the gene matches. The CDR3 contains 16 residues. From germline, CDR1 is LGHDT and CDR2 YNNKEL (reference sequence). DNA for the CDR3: TGTGCCAGCAGCCAAGCCCTAGCGGGAGGTCAAGAGACCCAGTACTTC. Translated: CASSQALAGGQETQYF.

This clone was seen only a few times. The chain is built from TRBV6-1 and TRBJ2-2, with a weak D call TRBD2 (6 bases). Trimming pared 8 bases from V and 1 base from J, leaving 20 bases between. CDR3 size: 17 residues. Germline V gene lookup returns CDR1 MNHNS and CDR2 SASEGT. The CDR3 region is CASYEVLANENTGELFF. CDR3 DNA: TGTGCCAGCTATGAAGTCCTAGCGAACGAGAACACCGGGGAGCTGTTTTTT.

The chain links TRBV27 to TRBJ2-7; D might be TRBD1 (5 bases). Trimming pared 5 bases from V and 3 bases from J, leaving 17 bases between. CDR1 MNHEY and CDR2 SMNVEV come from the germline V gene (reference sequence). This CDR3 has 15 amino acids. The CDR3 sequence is CASSVTGRLYYEQYF. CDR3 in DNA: TGTGCCAGCAGTGTTACAGGCCGACTTTACTACGAGCAGTACTTC.

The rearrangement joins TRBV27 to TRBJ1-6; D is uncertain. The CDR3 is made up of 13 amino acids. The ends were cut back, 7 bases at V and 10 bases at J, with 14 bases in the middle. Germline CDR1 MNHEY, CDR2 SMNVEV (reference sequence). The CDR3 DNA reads TGTGCCAGCAACTCCGGGCTTGGATCACCCCTCCACTTT. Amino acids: CASNSGLGSPLHF.

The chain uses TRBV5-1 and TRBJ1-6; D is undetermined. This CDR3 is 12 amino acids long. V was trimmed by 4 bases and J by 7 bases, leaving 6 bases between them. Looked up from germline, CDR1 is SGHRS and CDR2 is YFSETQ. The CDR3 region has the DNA TGCGCCAGCAGCCTGGGAAATTCACCCCTCCACTTT. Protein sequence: CASSLGNSPLHF. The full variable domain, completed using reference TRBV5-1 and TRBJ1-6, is KAGVTQTPRYLIKTRGQQVTLSCSPISGHRSVSWYQQTPGQGLQFLFEYFSETQRNKGNFPGRFSGRQFSNSRSEMNVSTLELGDSALYLCASSLGNSPLHFGNGTRLTVT.

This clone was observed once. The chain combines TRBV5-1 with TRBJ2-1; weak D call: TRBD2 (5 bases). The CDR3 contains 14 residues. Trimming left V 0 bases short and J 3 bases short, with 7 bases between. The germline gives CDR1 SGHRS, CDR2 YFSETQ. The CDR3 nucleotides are TGCGCCAGCAGCTTGGGGACTGTCTACAATGAGCAGTTCTTC. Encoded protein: CASSLGTVYNEQFF.

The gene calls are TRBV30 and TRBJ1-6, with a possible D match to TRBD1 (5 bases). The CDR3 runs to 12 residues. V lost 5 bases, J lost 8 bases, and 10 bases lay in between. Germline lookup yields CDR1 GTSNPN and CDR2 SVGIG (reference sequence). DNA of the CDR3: TGTGCCTGGGACAGATTGGATTCACCCCTCCACTTT. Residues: CAWDRLDSPLHF. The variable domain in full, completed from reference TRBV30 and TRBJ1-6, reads SQTIHQWPATLVQPVGSPLSLECTVEGTSNPNLYWYRQAAGRGLQLLFYSVGIGQISSEVPQNLSASRPQDRQFILSSKKLLLSDSGFYLCAWDRLDSPLHFGNGTRLTVT.

CDR3 sequence (DNA): TGTGCCAGCAGCGGACGGACAGGATTTACAACTAATGAAAAACTGTTTTTT. Translated: CASSGRTGFTTNEKLFF. The chain carries TRBV7-9 and TRBJ1-4; TRBD1 matches at 7 bases. Germline-derived CDR1 and CDR2 are SEHNR and FQNEAQ (reference sequence). J gave up 0 bases and V 5 bases, and 9 bases lay outside the gene matches. This CDR3 spans 17 amino acids. Drawing the rest from reference TRBV7-9 and TRBJ1-4, the complete variable domain is DTGVSQNPRHKITKRGQNVTFRCDPISEHNRLYWYRQTLGQGPEFLTYFQNEAQLEKSRLLSDRFSAERPKGSFSTLEIQRTEQGDSAMYLCASSGRTGFTTNEKLFFGSGTQLSVL.

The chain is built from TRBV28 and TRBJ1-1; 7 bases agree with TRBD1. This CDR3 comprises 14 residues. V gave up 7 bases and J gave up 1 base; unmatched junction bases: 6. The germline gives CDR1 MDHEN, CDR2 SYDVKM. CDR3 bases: TGTGCCAGCACCGAGGGACAGCCGAACACTGAAGCTTTCTTT. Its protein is CASTEGQPNTEAFF.

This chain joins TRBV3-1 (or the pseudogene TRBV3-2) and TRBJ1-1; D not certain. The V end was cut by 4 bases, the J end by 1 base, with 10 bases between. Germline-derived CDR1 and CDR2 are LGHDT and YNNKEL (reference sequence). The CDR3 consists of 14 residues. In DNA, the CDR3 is TGTGCCAGCAGCCCGATCGCGGGGAACACTGAAGCTTTCTTT. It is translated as CASSPIAGNTEAFF.

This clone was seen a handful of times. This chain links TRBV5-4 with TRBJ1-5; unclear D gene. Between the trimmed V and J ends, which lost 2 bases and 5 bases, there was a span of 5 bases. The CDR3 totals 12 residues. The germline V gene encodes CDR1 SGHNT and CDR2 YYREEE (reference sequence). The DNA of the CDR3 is TGTGCCAGCAGCTTCCAAGATCAGCCCCAGCATTTT. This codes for CASSFQDQPQHF.

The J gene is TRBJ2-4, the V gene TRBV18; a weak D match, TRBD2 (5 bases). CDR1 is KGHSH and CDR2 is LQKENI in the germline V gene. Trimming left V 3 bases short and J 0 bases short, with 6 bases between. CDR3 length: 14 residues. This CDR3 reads CASSPGVAKNIQYF. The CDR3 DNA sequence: TGTGCCAGCTCACCCGGGGTAGCCAAAAACATTCAGTACTTC.